What follows is one T cell receptor beta chain and its context. Its antigen is unknown. These data are taken from a study of somatic mutations in cytotoxic T cells in rheumatoid arthritis. Overall study context: Each patient's diagnosis was followed right away by a blood draw (around 30 ml EDTA), before any treatment. Flow sorting yielded some V beta antibody-stained T-cell populations at nearly 100% purity, among them V beta1+ cells sequenced for TCRB.

Study-wide results and caveats: Within 8 of 65 patients, the single biggest CD8+ clone made up more than 20% of CD8+ cells.

The method was immunoSEQ multiplex PCR; TCRdb's version includes in-frame clones alone and lacks a portion of them. Of around 19,000 clones listed, over 60% were seen once; the top ten hold under 30%. The sequence was obtained from an adult with rheumatoid arthritis. Sequencing used CD8+ T cells sorted from blood.

CDR3 in DNA: TGTGCCAGCAGCCTTTCCGGCGCGTCCTACGAGCAGTACTTC. Translating gives CASSLSGASYEQYF. The rearrangement joins TRBV5-4 to TRBJ2-7; D not resolved. CDR3 size: 14 residues. Trimming cost V 4 bases and J 1 base, with 12 bases left between them. CDR1 and CDR2 from the germline V gene are SGHNT and YYREEE (reference sequence).